The 23 T cell receptor beta chains below were found in one sample sequenced in a study of shared clonotypes between healthy human individuals. The naive CD8 subset, CD45RO-negative cells positively selected for CCR7, excluded terminally differentiated effector memory CD45RA+ cells. TCRdb's copy holds only in-frame clones and misses some; the assay was immunoSEQ multiplex PCR. The sample yields around 1.9 million clones, 85% to 95% seen once. The sequenced sample was naive CD8+ T cells from PBMCs. Every receptor here comes from a man aged 18 to 30 in good health. Some clones in this sample may be carry-over from other donors' samples.

The chain joins TRBV6-5 to TRBJ2-1, with TRBD2 matching over 8 bases. V lost 8 bases to trimming and J lost 7 bases; unmatched junction nucleotides: 13. The CDR3 runs to 15 residues. Germline lookup yields CDR1 MNHEY and CDR2 SVGAGI. CDR3 DNA: TGTGCCAGCTCCATTGCGGGACTAGTCGGGAATGAGCAGTTCTTC. Protein: CASSIAGLVGNEQFF.

The chain uses TRBV14 and TRBJ2-3, with unresolved D. V lost 1 base, J lost 5 bases, and 16 bases lay in between. CDR1 SGHDN and CDR2 FVKESK come from the germline V gene. The CDR3 sequence is 16 residues long. The CDR3 DNA follows: TGTGCCAGCAGCCAAGGACTGAGTAGTAGTTTAGATACGCAGTATTTT. Translating gives CASSQGLSSSLDTQYF.

The J gene is TRBJ2-5, the V gene TRBV9; TRBD1 or TRBD2 may be the D gene (6 bases each). CDR1 and CDR2 from the germline V gene are SGDLS and YYNGEE. V was pared by 4 bases and J by 5 bases, with 18 bases between. CDR3 length: 15 residues. The CDR3: CASSTTDSRGETQYF. The CDR3 coding sequence is TGTGCCAGCAGCACGACGGACAGCCGGGGGGAGACCCAGTACTTC.

The chain is built from TRBV28 and TRBJ2-1; TRBD2 matches 9 bases. The CDR3 consists of 15 residues. Germline V lookup: CDR1 MDHEN, CDR2 SYDVKM. With V trimmed by 3 bases and J by 10 bases, 10 bases remained unmatched. The chain's CDR3 is CASSFFLAGTNEQFF. For the CDR3, the DNA is TGTGCCAGCAGTTTCTTCCTAGCGGGAACCAACGAGCAGTTCTTC.

This chain links TRBV6-4 with TRBJ2-1; 11 nucleotides align to TRBD2. Germline V gene data show CDR1 as MRHNA and CDR2 as SNTAGT. This CDR3 spans 18 amino acids. V was pared by 4 bases and J by 4 bases, with 12 bases of the junction left unmatched. The CDR3 coding sequence is TGTGCCAGCAGTGCCTATACTAGCGGGAGCTACCCATACAATGAGCAGTTCTTC. Translation: CASSAYTSGSYPYNEQFF.

The chain is built from TRBV7-2 and TRBJ2-1; D unclear. Germline CDR1 is SGHTA and CDR2 is FQGNSA. The CDR3 consists of 17 residues. Trimming took off 1 base at V and 1 base at J, with 14 bases between the two ends. CDR3 DNA: TGTGCCAGCAGCTTAGAGGTCACGGTTCGGTCCTACAATGAGCAGTTCTTC. Translated: CASSLEVTVRSYNEQFF. Complete variable domain (other parts from reference TRBV7-2 and TRBJ2-1): GAGVSQSPSNKVTEKGKDVELRCDPISGHTALYWYRQSLGQGLEFLIYFQGNSAPDKSGLPSDRFSAERTGGSVSTLTIQRTQQEDSAVYLCASSLEVTVRSYNEQFFGPGTRLTVL.

The genes are TRBV9 and TRBJ1-2, with TRBD1 matching over 8 bases. The CDR3 runs 13 residues. The ends lost 4 bases at V and 3 bases at J; junction bases unmatched: 2. Per germline, CDR1 SGDLS and CDR2 YYNGEE. The CDR3 DNA follows: TGTGCCAGCAGCCAGGGGGCTGACTATGGCTACACCTTC. Amino acids: CASSQGADYGYTF.

This clone was seen only once. The chain is built from TRBV5-1 and TRBJ2-1, with 8 bases matching TRBD2. V was pared by 5 bases and J by 2 bases, with 6 bases of the junction left unmatched. Germline V gene sequence: CDR1 SGHRS, CDR2 YFSETQ. This CDR3 has 15 residues. For the CDR3, the DNA is TGCGCCAGCAGTCCGGGAGGGAGTACCTACAATGAGCAGTTCTTC. This sequence encodes CASSPGGSTYNEQFF. The whole variable domain, filled in from reference TRBV5-1 and TRBJ2-1, reads KAGVTQTPRYLIKTRGQQVTLSCSPISGHRSVSWYQQTPGQGLQFLFEYFSETQRNKGNFPGRFSGRQFSNSRSEMNVSTLELGDSALYLCASSPGGSTYNEQFFGPGTRLTVL.

In the case of this clone: Other DNA sequences from this sample encode an identical CDR3 as well. The V call is TRBV4-1, the J call TRBJ2-2; possible D gene TRBD2, 6 bases. V gave up 1 base and J gave up 4 bases, with 10 bases separating them. The germline V gene encodes CDR1 MGHRA and CDR2 YSYEKL. The CDR3 spans 15 residues. In nucleotides, the CDR3 is TGCGCCAGCAGCCAAGGTCAGGGAGGCACCGGGGAGCTGTTTTTT. Translating it yields CASSQGQGGTGELFF.

V gene TRBV2 combines with J gene TRBJ2-3; D remains ambiguous. This CDR3 has 15 residues. Germline CDR1 is SNHLY and CDR2 is FYNNEI. Trimming cost V 4 bases and J 4 bases, with 15 bases left between them. CDR3 in DNA: TGTGCCAGCAGTGGGACCTCCTATTCTCCAGATACGCAGTATTTT. It encodes CASSGTSYSPDTQYF.

V gene TRBV5-1 combines with J gene TRBJ2-7; 8 nucleotides agree with TRBD1. V gave up 3 bases and J gave up 2 bases; unmatched junction bases: 10. The CDR3 is 16 amino acids. CDR1 is SGHRS, CDR2 YFSETQ, per germline. This chain's CDR3 is CASSYIPGQVTYEQYF. CDR3 sequence (DNA): TGCGCCAGCAGCTATATCCCGGGACAGGTTACCTACGAGCAGTACTTC.

The chain joins TRBV4-3 to TRBJ2-7; D is unresolved. The ends were cut back, 0 bases at V and 6 bases at J, with 15 bases in the middle. From germline, CDR1 is LGHNA and CDR2 YSLEER. CDR3 size: 15 residues. The CDR3: CASSQDTVRRLEQYF. In DNA, the CDR3 is TGCGCCAGCAGCCAAGACACCGTGAGACGTCTCGAGCAGTACTTC.

The chain joins TRBV27 to TRBJ1-5, with D maybe TRBD1 (6 bases). Germline CDR1 MNHEY, CDR2 SMNVEV (reference sequence). CDR3 length: 14 residues. Trimming removed 4 bases at V and 7 bases at J, with 14 bases between. DNA for the CDR3: TGTGCCAGCAGTTACGGGGGCGGCCCCCAGCCCCAGCATTTT. Translation gives CASSYGGGPQPQHF.

This CDR3 reads CASSFTEVYNEQFF. In DNA form, the CDR3 reads TGTGCCAGCAGCTTCACAGAAGTATACAATGAGCAGTTCTTC. The V gene is TRBV7-9, the J gene TRBJ2-1, with D hard to call. V was trimmed by 3 bases and J by 4 bases, leaving 10 bases between them. This CDR3 spans 14 amino acids. Germline V lookup: CDR1 SEHNR, CDR2 FQNEAQ (reference sequence).

The V and J genes are TRBV9 and TRBJ1-5; a possible D gene is TRBD1 (5 bases). Trimming removed 3 bases from V and 8 bases from J, with 12 bases in between. Germline V gene sequence: CDR1 SGDLS, CDR2 YYNGEE. This CDR3 region has 13 residues. In DNA form, the CDR3 reads TGTGCCAGCAGCGCCGTCCCGGGGGAGCCCCAGCATTTT. Amino acid sequence: CASSAVPGEPQHF.

The rearrangement joins TRBV10-2 to TRBJ1-1; D might be TRBD1 (5 bases). V shed 9 bases and J shed 4 bases, with 12 bases lying between them. CDR3 length: 12 residues. CDR1 and CDR2 (germline): WSHSY, SAAADI. As DNA, the CDR3 is TGCGCCAGTTCATCAGGGCCCACTGAAGCTTTCTTT. This gives the protein CASSSGPTEAFF.

V usage is TRBV6-1 and J usage is TRBJ2-5; 9 positions agree with TRBD2. Germline V gene sequence: CDR1 MNHNS, CDR2 SASEGT. V lost 7 bases, J lost 5 bases, and 11 bases stayed unmatched. The CDR3 loop spans 15 amino acids. CDR3 sequence reads: CASTGIAGVRETQYF. CDR3 nucleotides: TGTGCCAGCACCGGGATAGCGGGAGTACGGGAGACCCAGTACTTC.

The CDR3 protein is CASSAGRYSYEQYF. The CDR3 DNA sequence: TGTGCCAGCAGCGCGGGACGCTACTCCTACGAGCAGTACTTC. The chain links TRBV13 to TRBJ2-7; possible D gene TRBD2, 6 bases. The CDR3 runs 14 residues. Germline V gene data show CDR1 as PRHDT and CDR2 as FYEKMQ (reference sequence). Trimming stripped 5 bases from V and 0 bases from J, with 11 bases between.

The chain links TRBV13 to TRBJ2-1; 9 nucleotides line up with TRBD2. The junction had 7 bases not matched to a gene; V was cut back by 0 bases and J by 1 base. The CDR3 covers 18 residues. From germline, CDR1 is PRHDT and CDR2 FYEKMQ (reference sequence). The CDR3 reads CASSLGPLTSGSYNEQFF. CDR3 DNA sequence: TGTGCCAGCAGCTTAGGTCCCCTTACTAGCGGGTCCTACAATGAGCAGTTCTTC. Variable domain in full (rest from reference TRBV13 and TRBJ2-1): AAGVIQSPRHLIKEKRETATLKCYPIPRHDTVYWYQQGPGQDPQFLISFYEKMQSDKGSIPDRFSAQQFSDYHSELNMSSLELGDSALYFCASSLGPLTSGSYNEQFFGPGTRLTVL.

The chain links TRBV7-9 to TRBJ2-6; 9 nucleotides align to TRBD2. The junction had 10 bases not matched to a gene; V was cut back by 4 bases and J by 0 bases. The CDR3 is 19 amino acids. Per the germline V gene, CDR1 is SEHNR and CDR2 is FQNEAQ (reference sequence). CDR3 sequence: CASSSTLAGRYSGANVLTF. CDR3 DNA: TGTGCCAGCAGCTCAACGCTAGCGGGACGATACTCTGGGGCCAACGTCCTGACTTTC. Supplemented by reference TRBV7-9 and TRBJ2-6, the full variable domain reads DTGVSQNPRHKITKRGQNVTFRCDPISEHNRLYWYRQTLGQGPEFLTYFQNEAQLEKSRLLSDRFSAERPKGSFSTLEIQRTEQGDSAMYLCASSSTLAGRYSGANVLTFGAGSRLTVL.

V gene TRBV9 combines with J gene TRBJ2-3, with unresolved D. The V gene's germline CDR1 is SGDLS and CDR2 YYNGEE. Trimming took off 3 bases at V and 0 bases at J, with 14 bases between the two ends. The CDR3 sequence is 16 residues long. The DNA of the CDR3 is TGTGCCAGCAGCGCCCCGTTAGGCTCTAGCACAGATACGCAGTATTTT. It codes for CASSAPLGSSTDTQYF.

The chain combines TRBV27 with TRBJ2-7, with D unclear. The V end was cut by 8 bases, the J end by 2 bases, with 16 bases between. Germline CDR1 MNHEY, CDR2 SMNVEV (reference sequence). This CDR3 has 14 amino acids. This CDR3 reads CASRAGPKAYEQYF. CDR3 bases: TGTGCCAGCCGCGCCGGGCCCAAAGCCTACGAGCAGTACTTC.

About this clone: The sample holds other DNA sequences that translate to the same CDR3. The J gene is TRBJ2-7, the V gene TRBV9; 8 bases map to TRBD2. The junction had 5 bases not matched to a gene; V was cut back by 2 bases and J by 4 bases. The CDR3 loop spans 14 amino acids. CDR1 SGDLS and CDR2 YYNGEE come from the germline V gene. The CDR3 DNA reads as TGTGCCAGCAGCGTCGGGGGGGGAGCGTACGAGCAGTACTTC. This gives the protein CASSVGGGAYEQYF.